The clone carrying this TCR beta chain was observed a handful of times. Its cognate antigen is unknown. CDR1 and CDR2 (germline): SGHKS, YYEKEE (reference sequence). Trimming at V came to 4 bases and at J to 2 bases, leaving 2 bases not matched to a gene. The CDR3 covers 15 residues. This sample is part of a study of identical twins. Whole-study findings and limits: Cross-sectional statistical analysis, not tracking of the same donors, underpinned the conclusions.

TCRdb processed the 5' RACE reads anew with MiXCR; each CDR3 protein has one entry. The sample has 600,000 to 700,000 distinct CDR3 sequences, 20% to 25% seen once; the top ten hold roughly 4%. The same sample was also studied in work on T cells expressing NK-cell markers.

The V gene is TRBV5-5, the J gene TRBJ2-1; TRBD1 matches 11 bases. What was sequenced was PBMCs. The receptor's source is a woman aged 18-30 years in good health. The CDR3 is CASSRGQGAYNEQFF. The DNA for the CDR3 is TGTGCCAGCAGCAGGGGACAGGGGGCCTACAATGAGCAGTTCTTC.